Below, 30 T cell receptor beta chains from the same sample are listed, as sequenced in a study of Tregs in tolerant kidney transplant recipients. Profiling relied on immunoSEQ multiplex PCR, and the TCRdb table lists in-frame clones only, not all of them. The sample gives more than 60,000 clones, 95% to 98% of which show up once; around 0.6% is in the top ten. This specimen consisted of CD4+ T cells from blood, obtained before the transplant. The receptor set was obtained from a human donor who received a combined kidney and bone marrow transplant.

This rearrangement joins TRBV7-3 to TRBJ2-2; TRBD2 matches 11 bases. The CDR3 sequence is 15 residues long. Germline assignment: CDR1 SGHTA and CDR2 FQGTGA. V lost 6 bases and J lost 4; bases outside the gene matches: 4. This CDR3 is CASRLAGEGTGELFF. Written as DNA, the CDR3 is TGTGCCAGCAGACTAGCGGGGGAGGGCACCGGGGAGCTGTTTTTT.

V usage is TRBV10-3 and J usage is TRBJ2-7; D might be TRBD1 (5 bases). With 2 bases removed from V and 7 bases from J, the gap between germline ends came to 12 bases. The CDR3 sequence is 13 residues long. From germline, CDR1 is ENHRY and CDR2 SYGVKD. The CDR3 spells CAISEIVGREQYF. The DNA for the CDR3 is TGTGCCATCAGTGAGATTGTGGGGCGGGAGCAGTACTTC.

CDR3 protein: CASSADSGAFFYTF. The CDR3 nucleotides are TGTGCCAGCAGTGCTGATTCAGGGGCGTTTTTCTACACCTTC. The chain employs TRBV2 and TRBJ1-2; possible D gene TRBD1, 6 bases. CDR1 is SNHLY, CDR2 FYNNEI, per germline. Trimming shortened V by 4 bases and J by 10 bases, and 19 bases separated the two germline ends. The CDR3 has 14 residues.

The genes are TRBV19 and TRBJ1-5, with D possibly being TRBD1 (5 bases). This CDR3 is 13 amino acids long. The V and J ends lost 1 base and 7 bases respectively, with 8 bases between them. CDR1 is LNHDA and CDR2 is SQIVND in the germline V gene (reference sequence). In nucleotides, the CDR3 is TGTGCCAGTAGTATAGCCAGGGCCCAGCCCCAGCATTTT. Translating it yields CASSIARAQPQHF.

The CDR3 protein is CASSLEGRHYTF. The CDR3 DNA is TGTGCCAGCAGCTTAGAAGGCAGGCACTACACCTTC. The rearrangement uses TRBV13 and TRBJ1-2; D remains unclear. Trimming stripped 1 base from V and 10 bases from J, with 10 bases between. The CDR3 consists of 12 residues. Looked up from germline, CDR1 is PRHDT and CDR2 is FYEKMQ (reference sequence).

The chain combines TRBV6-5 with TRBJ2-1; TRBD1 might be the D (6 bases). This CDR3 contains 14 residues. Germline V gene sequence: CDR1 MNHEY, CDR2 SVGAGI. V was trimmed by 6 bases and J by 4 bases, leaving 13 bases between them. The CDR3 nucleotides read TGTGCCAGCAGGACACAGGGAGTTTACAATGAGCAGTTCTTC. The encoded protein is CASRTQGVYNEQFF.

J is TRBJ1-5 and V is TRBV5-8; no reliable D call. This CDR3 has 15 residues. Germline V gene lookup returns CDR1 SGHTS and CDR2 YDEGEE. V shed 0 bases and J shed 0 bases, with 7 bases lying between them. The CDR3 spells CASSLGLLSNQPQHF. The CDR3 DNA reads as TGTGCCAGCAGCTTGGGGCTCCTTAGCAATCAGCCCCAGCATTTT.

The chain has TRBV12-5 and TRBJ2-2; 14 bases agree with TRBD2. Unmatched junction bases numbered 8, after V lost 7 bases and J lost 4 bases. The CDR3 consists of 17 residues. Looked up from germline, CDR1 is LGHNT and CDR2 is FRNRAP. CDR3: CASVPGTSGSSTGELFF. As DNA, the CDR3 is TGTGCTAGTGTGCCTGGGACTAGCGGGAGCAGCACCGGGGAGCTGTTTTTT. Supplemented by reference TRBV12-5 and TRBJ2-2, the full variable domain reads DARVTQTPRHKVTEMGQEVTMRCQPILGHNTVFWYRQTMMQGLELLAYFRNRAPLDDSGMPKDRFSAEMPDATLATLKIQPSEPRDSAVYFCASVPGTSGSSTGELFFGEGSRLTVL.

V usage is TRBV7-9 and J usage is TRBJ1-2; 9 bases agree with TRBD1. This CDR3 has 14 amino acids. Germline assignment: CDR1 SEHNR and CDR2 FQNEAQ (reference sequence). V was clipped by 5 bases and J by 7 bases; unmatched bases: 8. CDR3 nucleotides: TGTGCCAGCAGCCGGGGGACAGGGAACCGTGGCTACACCTTC. Translated, it gives CASSRGTGNRGYTF.

V is TRBV27 and J is TRBJ1-2, with 9 bases fitting TRBD1. This CDR3 is 16 amino acids long. CDR1 is MNHEY and CDR2 is SMNVEV in the germline V gene (reference sequence). V dropped 2 bases and J dropped 4; count of bases not matched to a gene: 8. CDR3 loop: CASSLRASTGGYGYTF. The CDR3 DNA reads TGTGCCAGCAGTTTAAGGGCTTCGACAGGGGGCTATGGCTACACCTTC.

This sequence joins TRBV18 and TRBJ1-5; D gene unclear. Germline assignment: CDR1 KGHSH and CDR2 LQKENI. The V gene lost 4 bases and the J gene lost 2 bases, with 21 bases spanning the gap. CDR3 length: 18 amino acids. The DNA of the CDR3 is TGTGCCAGCTCACTAACTAGTATCCAAGGCGGCGGCAATCAGCCCCAGCATTTT. Translated: CASSLTSIQGGGNQPQHF.

The rearrangement links TRBV6-5 to TRBJ2-7, with 11 bases aligning to TRBD1. The germline V gene has CDR1 MNHEY and CDR2 SVGAGI. The CDR3 covers 15 residues. Trimming removed 0 bases from V and 3 bases from J; junction bases left unmatched: 1. CDR3 region: CASSYSGTGGYEQYF. CDR3 DNA sequence: TGTGCCAGCAGTTACTCGGGGACAGGGGGCTACGAGCAGTACTTC.

This clone appeared once. The rearrangement uses TRBV27 and TRBJ2-1; 15 bases are shared with TRBD2. The germline CDR1 and CDR2 sequences are MNHEY and SMNVEV (reference sequence). V shed 3 bases, J shed 5 bases, and the junction held 8 bases outside the gene matches. The CDR3 is 18 amino acids. CDR3 protein: CASSFFGLAGGQNNEQFF. Written as DNA, the CDR3 is TGTGCCAGCAGTTTCTTCGGACTAGCGGGGGGGCAAAACAATGAGCAGTTCTTC.

The chain recombines TRBV4-1 with TRBJ2-3; no firm D call. Germline CDR1 reads MGHRA; CDR2 reads YSYEKL. V lost 5 bases and J 6 bases, leaving 15 bases between the germline ends. The CDR3 totals 14 residues. The CDR3 DNA reads as TGCGCCAGCAGCACCCTTTCCGAGCCGGATACGCAGTATTTT. Amino acid sequence: CASSTLSEPDTQYF.

V and J are TRBV5-1 and TRBJ2-2; tentative D call: TRBD2 (6 bases). The CDR3 consists of 14 residues. V was cut by 4 bases and J by 4 bases, with 11 bases left in between. CDR1 SGHRS and CDR2 YFSETQ come from the germline V gene. This chain's CDR3 is CASSPSTSTGELFF. CDR3 nucleotides: TGCGCCAGCAGCCCTTCGACTAGCACCGGGGAGCTGTTTTTT.

The rearrangement uses TRBV27 and TRBJ1-5, with TRBD1 matching 8 bases. J lost 5 bases, V lost 5 bases, and 5 bases had no gene match. The CDR3 is made up of 14 amino acids. Germline CDR1 MNHEY, CDR2 SMNVEV (reference sequence). CDR3: CASSQGQGYQPQHF. CDR3 in DNA: TGTGCCAGCAGTCAAGGACAGGGCTATCAGCCCCAGCATTTT.

The chain recombines TRBV5-1 with TRBJ2-2; possibly TRBD1 for D (6 bases). The germline V gene has CDR1 SGHRS and CDR2 YFSETQ. V gave up 4 bases and J gave up 5 bases, with 15 bases separating them. CDR3 length: 15 residues. The CDR3 region has the DNA TGCGCCAGCAGCCACGCAGGGGTGAGGACCGGGGAGCTGTTTTTT. Amino acids: CASSHAGVRTGELFF.

The chain couples TRBV11-2 to TRBJ2-1; D unclear. CDR1 SGHAT and CDR2 FQNNGV come from the germline V gene. This CDR3 is built from 18 residues. Trimming took off 6 bases at V and 0 bases at J, with 21 bases between the two ends. DNA of the CDR3: TGTGCCAGCAGATCCCTCGGCGAGGCCCCGAGCTCCTACAATGAGCAGTTCTTC. It is translated as CASRSLGEAPSSYNEQFF.

This clone was counted a single time. V usage is TRBV5-6 and J usage is TRBJ2-3; 12 bases agree with TRBD1. This CDR3 contains 15 residues. The junction had 5 bases not matched to a gene; V was cut back by 2 bases and J by 7 bases. CDR1 is SGHDT and CDR2 is YYEEEE in the germline V gene. DNA of the CDR3: TGTGCCAGCAGCTTCGGGACAGGGGGCAGTTATACGCAGTATTTT. It codes for CASSFGTGGSYTQYF. Full variable domain (outside the CDR3, taken from reference TRBV5-6 and TRBJ2-3): DAGVTQSPTHLIKTRGQQVTLRCSPKSGHDTVSWYQQALGQGPQFIFQYYEEEERQRGNFPDRFSGHQFPNYSSELNVNALLLGDSALYLCASSFGTGGSYTQYFGPGTRLTVL.

The chain is built from TRBV7-6 and TRBJ1-5; D gene ambiguous. Germline loops: CDR1 SGHVS, CDR2 FNYEAQ. This CDR3 is built from 15 residues. V was shortened by 2 bases and J by 2 bases, with 10 bases between the two germline ends. This CDR3 reads CASSLFRVGNQPQHF. For the CDR3, the DNA is TGTGCCAGCAGCTTATTCCGTGTAGGCAATCAGCCCCAGCATTTT.

The chain recombines TRBV7-6 with TRBJ1-2; 8 bases match TRBD1. V dropped 4 bases and J dropped 8; count of bases not matched to a gene: 9. The CDR3 length is 14 residues. In germline, CDR1 is SGHVS, CDR2 FNYEAQ. The chain's CDR3 is CASSSPDRGGGYTF. The CDR3 DNA is TGTGCCAGCAGCTCCCCAGACAGGGGTGGCGGCTACACCTTC. The full variable domain, in which reference TRBV7-6 and TRBJ1-2 provide the parts outside the CDR3, is GAGVSQSPRYKVTKRGQDVALRCDPISGHVSLYWYRQALGQGPEFLTYFNYEAQQDKSGLPNDRFSAERPEGSISTLTIQRTEQRDSAMYRCASSSPDRGGGYTFGSGTRLTVV.

CDR3 nucleotides: TGTGCCAGCAGCTTGTACGGGACAGCGGATACGCAGTATTTT. This sequence encodes CASSLYGTADTQYF. J is TRBJ2-3 and V is TRBV5-8; 7 positions agree with TRBD1. Germline CDR1 is SGHTS and CDR2 is YDEGEE. The CDR3 sequence is 14 residues long. The J segment lost 6 bases and the V segment lost 1 base, leaving 5 bases of the junction unmatched. The variable domain in full, with the rest retrieved from reference TRBV5-8 and TRBJ2-3, is EAGVTQSPTHLIKTRGQQATLRCSPISGHTSVYWYQQALGLGLQFLLWYDEGEERNRGNFPPRFSGRQFPNYSSELNVNALELEDSALYLCASSLYGTADTQYFGPGTRLTVL.

The J gene is TRBJ2-5, the V gene TRBV7-9, with D maybe TRBD1 (6 bases). Deletions cut 5 bases from V and 2 bases from J, with 18 bases between. The CDR3 contains 16 residues. Germline assignment: CDR1 SEHNR and CDR2 FQNEAQ (reference sequence). CDR3 nucleotide sequence: TGTGCCAGCAGCCCGAGAACTACAGGGACACAAGAGACCCAGTACTTC. Residues: CASSPRTTGTQETQYF. The complete variable domain, with remaining parts taken from reference TRBV7-9 and TRBJ2-5, reads DTGVSQNPRHKITKRGQNVTFRCDPISEHNRLYWYRQTLGQGPEFLTYFQNEAQLEKSRLLSDRFSAERPKGSFSTLEIQRTEQGDSAMYLCASSPRTTGTQETQYFGPGTRLLVL.

This clone appeared a few times. The chain couples TRBV6-5 to TRBJ1-6; 9 nucleotides agree with TRBD1. With V trimmed by 8 bases and J by 8 bases, 7 bases remained unmatched. Germline CDR1 and CDR2: MNHEY and SVGAGI. The CDR3 contains 14 residues. Here the CDR3 DNA reads TGTGCCAGCTCGTACAGGGGGCGTGATTCACCCCTCCACTTT. This gives the protein CASSYRGRDSPLHF.

Only one count was recorded for this clone. The chain joins TRBV30 to TRBJ2-3; 10 bases line up with TRBD1. J gave up 2 bases and V 1 base, and 3 bases lay outside the gene matches. There are 15 residues in the CDR3. Looked up from germline, CDR1 is GTSNPN and CDR2 is SVGIG (reference sequence). The CDR3 protein is CAWSGDRGVTDTQYF. The DNA of the CDR3 is TGTGCCTGGAGTGGGGACAGGGGAGTCACAGATACGCAGTATTTT.

The genes are TRBV30 and TRBJ2-1; D remains ambiguous. The CDR3 extends over 12 amino acids. Deletions cut 3 bases from V and 9 bases from J, with 12 bases between. In germline, CDR1 is GTSNPN, CDR2 SVGIG (reference sequence). In DNA, the CDR3 is TGTGCCTGGAGAACGAGGATTGGTGAGCAGTTCTTC. It is translated as CAWRTRIGEQFF.

This clone has just a few counts. The chain employs TRBV5-1 and TRBJ2-7; 11 bases align to TRBD2. The CDR3 covers 16 residues. Germline-derived CDR1 and CDR2 are SGHRS and YFSETQ. V lost 1 base to trimming and J lost 1 base; unmatched junction nucleotides: 4. The DNA for the CDR3 is TGCGCCAGCAGCTTGACGCCTAGCGGGGGGTCCTACGAGCAGTACTTC. Translating it yields CASSLTPSGGSYEQYF.

The chain joins TRBV9 to TRBJ1-2, with 9 bases fitting TRBD1. Germline CDR1 SGDLS, CDR2 YYNGEE. The V and J ends lost 3 bases and 6 bases, in that order; junction bases with no gene match: 9. There are 15 residues in the CDR3. As DNA, the CDR3 is TGTGCCAGCAGCGACCAACAGGGGGCTCAGAATGGCTACACCTTC. It encodes CASSDQQGAQNGYTF.

The chain employs TRBV6-4 and TRBJ2-1; the match to TRBD1 covers 9 bases. The CDR3 loop spans 15 amino acids. J gave up 3 bases and V 6 bases, and 6 bases lay outside the gene matches. The germline V gene has CDR1 MRHNA and CDR2 SNTAGT. The CDR3 spells CASSNQDRGYNEQFF. Here the CDR3 DNA reads TGTGCCAGCAGCAACCAGGACAGGGGCTACAATGAGCAGTTCTTC.

The chain has TRBV5-1 and TRBJ1-4; a possible D gene is TRBD1 (5 bases). The CDR3 covers 17 residues. The V end lost 0 bases, the J end lost 7 bases, and 19 bases lay between the germline ends. CDR1 and CDR2 (germline): SGHRS, YFSETQ. CDR3 sequence: CASSLVSTGWAGEKLFF. CDR3 DNA: TGCGCCAGCAGCTTGGTATCTACAGGTTGGGCCGGTGAAAAACTGTTTTTT.